This TCR beta chain was found in a study of a mutant IDH1 vaccine in newly diagnosed glioma. This CDR3 region has 15 residues. The ends lost 5 bases at V and 3 bases at J; junction bases unmatched: 6. Germline V gene sequence: CDR1 SGHTA, CDR2 FQGTGA. Time point given: week 47, end of study. The vaccine gave 300 ug of a 20-mer mutant IDH1 peptide subcutaneously per dose. TCRdb keeps only in-frame clones here, not all; method: immunoSEQ multiplex PCR. This sample has 84,000 or so clones; 81% occur once, and the top ten carry roughly 5.2%. Points on this clone: What it recognizes is unknown.

The starting material was PBMCs, obtained from a glioma patient whose treatment included an IDH1 peptide vaccine. The chain links TRBV7-3 to TRBJ2-3, with 9 positions matching TRBD1. The origin of this receptor is a middle-aged man with glioma. CDR3 sequence reads: CASSPRQGETDTQYF. The CDR3 DNA reads as TGTGCCAGCAGCCCTCGACAGGGGGAAACAGATACGCAGTATTTT.